One sample yielded the 5 T cell receptor beta chains listed below, sequenced in a study of beta chain features in type 1 diabetes. Study conclusions and caveats: TCRB CDR3s were moderately but significantly shorter in Type 1 diabetes patients in all four CD4+ subsets.

cDNA synthesis used the whole RNA isolate, giving expressed TCRB sequences. The method was immunoSEQ multiplex PCR; TCRdb's version includes in-frame clones alone and lacks a portion of them. The data show 280,000 or so clones, 15% seen once. The antigens of these receptors remain unknown. Material: naive CD4+ T cells from blood. These receptors were obtained from a man aged 18 to 29 with type 1 diabetes.

This chain connects TRBV7-2 to TRBJ2-7; a weak D match, TRBD2 (6 bases). This CDR3 spans 13 amino acids. In germline, CDR1 is SGHTA, CDR2 FQGNSA. V was trimmed by 5 bases and J by 2 bases, leaving 10 bases between them. The CDR3 sequence: CASSRSGPYEQYF. In DNA form, the CDR3 reads TGTGCCAGCAGCCGTAGCGGTCCCTACGAGCAGTACTTC.

The rearrangement links TRBV2 to TRBJ2-1; TRBD1 aligns across 8 bases. This CDR3 contains 15 residues. The ends lost 4 bases at V and 2 bases at J; junction bases unmatched: 4. Germline CDR1 reads SNHLY; CDR2 reads FYNNEI. CDR3 in amino acids: CASSGTGRPYNEQFF. The CDR3 coding sequence is TGTGCCAGCAGTGGGACAGGGAGGCCCTACAATGAGCAGTTCTTC.

There are a few counts of this clone. The V and J genes are TRBV21-1 and TRBJ2-3; no check of the table's D call, TRBD1, against the DNA was made. TRBV21-1 is a pseudogene. The CDR3 covers 13 residues. CDR3 region: CASSLTPADTQYF. Written as DNA, the CDR3 is TGTGCCAGCAGCCTCACACCCGCAGATACGCAGTATTTT.

The table lists this clone with a few counts. The chain carries TRBV4-3 and TRBJ1-1; a weak D match, TRBD1 (5 bases). The CDR3 is made up of 13 amino acids. Trimming pared 1 base from V and 12 bases from J, leaving 15 bases between. CDR1 is LGHNA and CDR2 is YSLEER in the germline V gene. The CDR3 here is CASSQGEGRATFF. The CDR3 DNA follows: TGCGCCAGCAGCCAAGGAGAGGGGAGGGCTACTTTCTTT.

On this clone: The identical CDR3 is also encoded by other nucleotide sequences in the sample. The genes are TRBV15 and TRBJ1-1; TRBD1 matches at 8 bases. Germline CDR1 is LNHNV and CDR2 is YYDKDF (reference sequence). V gave up 3 bases and J gave up 1 base; unmatched junction bases: 4. The CDR3 runs 15 residues. DNA of the CDR3: TGTGCCACCAGCAGGGGCGGGACAGGGAACACTGAAGCTTTCTTT. Protein product: CATSRGGTGNTEAFF.